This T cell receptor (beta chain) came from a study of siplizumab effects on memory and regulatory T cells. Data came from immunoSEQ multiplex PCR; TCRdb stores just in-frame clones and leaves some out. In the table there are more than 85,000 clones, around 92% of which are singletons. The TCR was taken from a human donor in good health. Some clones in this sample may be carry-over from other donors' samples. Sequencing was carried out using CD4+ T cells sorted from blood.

The CDR3 region is CASSERQGRTDTQYF. Here the CDR3 DNA reads TGTGCCAGCAGCGAACGACAGGGGCGCACAGATACGCAGTATTTT. V gene TRBV9 combines with J gene TRBJ2-3; 8 bases match TRBD1. Germline V gives CDR1 SGDLS, CDR2 YYNGEE. This CDR3 is built from 15 residues. Losses at the gene ends were 3 bases for V and 1 base for J; bases not matched to a gene: 4. Looking up the rest from reference TRBV9 and TRBJ2-3 gives the full variable domain: DSGVTQTPKHLITATGQRVTLRCSPRSGDLSVYWYQQSLDQGLQFLIQYYNGEERAKGNILERFSAQQFPDLHSELNLSSLELGDSALYFCASSERQGRTDTQYFGPGTRLTVL.